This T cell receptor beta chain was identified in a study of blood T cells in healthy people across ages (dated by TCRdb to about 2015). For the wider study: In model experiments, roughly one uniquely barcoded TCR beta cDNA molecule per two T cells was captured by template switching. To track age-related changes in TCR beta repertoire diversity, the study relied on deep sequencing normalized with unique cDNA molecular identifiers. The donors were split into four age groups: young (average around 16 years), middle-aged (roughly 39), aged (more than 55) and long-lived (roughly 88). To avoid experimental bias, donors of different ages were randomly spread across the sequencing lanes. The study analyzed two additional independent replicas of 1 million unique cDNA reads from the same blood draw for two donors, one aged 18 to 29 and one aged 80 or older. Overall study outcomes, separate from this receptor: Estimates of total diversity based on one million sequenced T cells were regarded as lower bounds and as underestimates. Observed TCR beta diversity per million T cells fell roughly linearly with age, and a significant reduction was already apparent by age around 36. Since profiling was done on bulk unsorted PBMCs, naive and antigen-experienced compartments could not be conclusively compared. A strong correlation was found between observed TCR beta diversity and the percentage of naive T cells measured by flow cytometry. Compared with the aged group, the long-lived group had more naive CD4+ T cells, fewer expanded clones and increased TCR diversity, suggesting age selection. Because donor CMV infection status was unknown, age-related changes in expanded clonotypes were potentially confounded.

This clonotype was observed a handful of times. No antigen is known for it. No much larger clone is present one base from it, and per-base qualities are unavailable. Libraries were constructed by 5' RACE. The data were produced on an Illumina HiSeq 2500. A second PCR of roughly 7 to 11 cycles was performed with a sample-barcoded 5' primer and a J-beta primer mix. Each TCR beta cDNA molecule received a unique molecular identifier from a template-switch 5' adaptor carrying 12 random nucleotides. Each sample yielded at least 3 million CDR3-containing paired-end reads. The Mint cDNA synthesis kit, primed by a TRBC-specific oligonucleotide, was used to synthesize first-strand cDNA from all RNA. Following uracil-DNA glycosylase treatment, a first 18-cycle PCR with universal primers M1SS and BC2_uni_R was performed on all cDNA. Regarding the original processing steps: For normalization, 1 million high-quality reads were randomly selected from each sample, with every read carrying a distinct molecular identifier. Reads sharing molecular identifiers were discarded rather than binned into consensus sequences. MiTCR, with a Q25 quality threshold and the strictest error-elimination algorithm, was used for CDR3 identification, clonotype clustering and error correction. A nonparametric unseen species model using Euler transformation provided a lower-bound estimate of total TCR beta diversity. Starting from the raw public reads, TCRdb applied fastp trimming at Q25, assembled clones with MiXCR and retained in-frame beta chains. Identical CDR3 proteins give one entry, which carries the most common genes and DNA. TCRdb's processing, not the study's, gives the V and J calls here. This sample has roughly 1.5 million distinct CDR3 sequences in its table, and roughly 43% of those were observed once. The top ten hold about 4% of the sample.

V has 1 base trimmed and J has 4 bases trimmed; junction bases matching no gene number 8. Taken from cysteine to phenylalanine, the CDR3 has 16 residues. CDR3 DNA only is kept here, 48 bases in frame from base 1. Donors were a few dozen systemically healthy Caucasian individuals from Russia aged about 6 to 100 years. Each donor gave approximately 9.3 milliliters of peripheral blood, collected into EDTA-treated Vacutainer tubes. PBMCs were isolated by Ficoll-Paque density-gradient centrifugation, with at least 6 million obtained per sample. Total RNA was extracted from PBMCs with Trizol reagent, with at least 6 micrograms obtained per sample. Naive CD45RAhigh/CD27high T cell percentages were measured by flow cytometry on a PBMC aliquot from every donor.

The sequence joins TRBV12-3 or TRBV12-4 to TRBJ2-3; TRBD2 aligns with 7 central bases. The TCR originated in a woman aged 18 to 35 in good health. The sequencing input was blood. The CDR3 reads CASSLGSGVESDTQYF. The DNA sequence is TGTGCCAGCAGTTTAGGGAGCGGGGTCGAATCAGATACGCAGTATTTT.